Below, 21 T cell receptor beta chains from the same sample are listed, as sequenced in a study of beta chain features in type 1 diabetes. Study results and limitations: Across all four CD4+ subsets, people with type 1 diabetes showed modestly shorter TCRB CDR3s.

Investigators reverse transcribed all isolated RNA, so they sequenced expressed TCRB transcripts. Assay: immunoSEQ multiplex PCR; the TCRdb copy retains only in-frame clones and omits some. Among under 200,000 clones listed, 6.5% to 10% were seen once. Antigens for these TCRs are unknown. Sequencing used central memory CD4+ T cells from blood. The source of these receptors is a woman aged 18-29 years with type 1 diabetes.

V gene TRBV27 combines with J gene TRBJ2-1; no definite D call. Germline V CDR1 and CDR2: MNHEY, SMNVEV (reference sequence). With 1 base removed from V and 6 bases from J, the gap between germline ends came to 7 bases. This CDR3 is built from 13 residues. The CDR3 bases are TGTGCCAGCAGTTTATATCCAGGCAATGAGCAGTTCTTC. This gives the protein CASSLYPGNEQFF.

The CDR3 nucleotides are TGTGCCAGCAGTTCCAGGATCTACGAGCAGTACTTC. Translation: CASSSRIYEQYF. The rearrangement joins TRBV6-5 to TRBJ2-7; D not certain. The CDR3 length is 12 residues. The V gene lost 4 bases and the J gene lost 3 bases, with 7 bases spanning the gap. Germline lookup yields CDR1 MNHEY and CDR2 SVGAGI.

The gene calls are TRBV9 and TRBJ2-1, with 7 bases aligning to TRBD2. The CDR3 extends over 14 amino acids. With 0 bases clipped from V and 6 bases from J, the junction kept 3 bases outside the gene matches. Germline values: CDR1 SGDLS, CDR2 YYNGEE. The chain's CDR3 is CASSVVGTTNEQFF. CDR3 nucleotides: TGTGCCAGCAGCGTAGTGGGGACTACCAATGAGCAGTTCTTC.

This clone was picked up a small number of times. The genes are TRBV4-2 and TRBJ1-2; D remains ambiguous. The CDR3 has 15 amino acids. V was clipped by 0 bases and J by 2 bases, with 10 bases between them. From germline, CDR1 is LGHNA and CDR2 YNFKEQ. In DNA, the CDR3 is TGTGCCAGCAGCCAAGATGGGCAGACAAACTATGGCTACACCTTC. It translates to CASSQDGQTNYGYTF.

This clone occurred a few times. The chain couples TRBV7-2 to TRBJ2-3; D not certain. With 1 base removed from V and 6 bases from J, the gap between germline ends came to 8 bases. CDR1 is SGHTA and CDR2 is FQGNSA in the germline V gene. CDR3 length: 13 amino acids. CDR3 DNA sequence: TGTGCCAGCAGCTTAGAGATCGCGGATACGCAGTATTTT. The encoded protein is CASSLEIADTQYF.

The chain joins TRBV7-3 to TRBJ2-5; 10 nucleotides agree with TRBD2. The length of the CDR3 is 16 residues. V lost 5 bases to trimming and J lost 5 bases; unmatched junction nucleotides: 11. CDR1 and CDR2 from the germline V gene are SGHTA and FQGTGA. CDR3 amino acids: CASSRKREGREETQYF. CDR3 DNA sequence: TGTGCCAGCAGCCGAAAGCGGGAGGGCCGAGAGGAGACCCAGTACTTC.

J is TRBJ2-5 and V is TRBV5-6; TRBD2 agrees at 12 bases. The germline CDR1 and CDR2 sequences are SGHDT and YYEEEE. The CDR3 contains 15 residues. V was pared by 3 bases and J by 0 bases, with 0 bases of the junction left unmatched. The DNA for the CDR3 is TGTGCCAGCAGCTGGACTAGCGGGAACCAAGAGACCCAGTACTTC. It encodes CASSWTSGNQETQYF.

The V gene is TRBV7-9, the J gene TRBJ2-1; D not resolved. The ends were cut back, 5 bases at V and 4 bases at J, with 9 bases in the middle. The CDR3 is 13 amino acids. Germline-derived CDR1 and CDR2 are SEHNR and FQNEAQ (reference sequence). Here the CDR3 DNA reads TGTGCCAGCAGCCTAGTCCTATACAATGAGCAGTTCTTC. This codes for CASSLVLYNEQFF.

This clone came up a few times. The CDR3 nucleotides are TGTGCCAGCAGGGGGGACAGGGAACTAGTTTACGAGCAGTACTTC. Translated, it gives CASRGDRELVYEQYF. The rearrangement uses TRBV7-3 and TRBJ2-7, with 9 positions matching TRBD1. This CDR3 contains 15 residues. V shed 6 bases and J 4 bases; nucleotides not matched to a gene: 10. The germline CDR1 and CDR2 sequences are SGHTA and FQGTGA.

J is TRBJ2-3 and V is TRBV4-1, with 9 bases lining up with TRBD2. Trimming at V came to 7 bases and at J to 6 bases, leaving 17 bases not matched to a gene. The germline V gene has CDR1 MGHRA and CDR2 YSYEKL. The CDR3 has 17 amino acids. The CDR3 is CASKPGEREAVWDTQYF. In DNA, the CDR3 is TGCGCCAGCAAGCCAGGGGAGCGGGAGGCGGTTTGGGATACGCAGTATTTT.

The sample holds a few counts of this clone. The chain carries TRBV7-2 and TRBJ2-1; a possible D gene is TRBD2 (7 bases). This CDR3 comprises 16 residues. Trimming took off 2 bases at V and 3 bases at J, with 14 bases between the two ends. CDR1 and CDR2 from the germline V gene are SGHTA and FQGNSA. This CDR3 reads CASSLKGGDLYNEQFF. CDR3 in DNA: TGTGCCAGCAGCTTAAAAGGGGGGGACCTCTACAATGAGCAGTTCTTC.

The genes are TRBV7-9 and TRBJ1-4, with D perhaps TRBD1 (6 bases). The CDR3 is 15 amino acids. With 5 bases removed from V and 5 bases from J, the gap between germline ends came to 15 bases. CDR1 is SEHNR and CDR2 is FQNEAQ in the germline V gene (reference sequence). The CDR3 spells CASSPVDSLNEKLFF. CDR3 coding DNA: TGTGCCAGCAGCCCCGTGGACAGCCTCAATGAAAAACTGTTTTTT.

The V gene is TRBV25-1, the J gene TRBJ1-6; 8 nucleotides agree with TRBD1. Germline V gene data show CDR1 as MGHDK and CDR2 as SYGVNS. Germline trimming cut 6 bases from V and 9 bases from J; bases unmatched to any gene: 10. The CDR3 is 15 residues long. This CDR3 reads CASSDRGQGGSPLHF. CDR3 bases: TGTGCCAGCAGCGATCGAGGACAGGGAGGTTCACCCCTCCACTTT.

The rearrangement uses TRBV19 and TRBJ1-2, with D possibly matching TRBD1 (5 bases). The CDR3 covers 13 residues. The germline CDR1 and CDR2 sequences are LNHDA and SQIVND (reference sequence). V lost 7 bases to trimming and J lost 6 bases, with 15 bases between them. CDR3 sequence: CASMRGNRDGYTF. The CDR3 bases are TGTGCCAGTATGCGGGGGAATAGGGATGGCTACACCTTC.

This chain uses TRBV15 with TRBJ1-5, with a tentative D call TRBD1 (5 bases). CDR3 length: 18 residues. V dropped 1 base and J dropped 2 bases, with 18 bases sitting between them. Germline CDR1 is LNHNV and CDR2 is YYDKDF (reference sequence). The CDR3 loop reads CATSRAGGRGAGNQPQHF. DNA for the CDR3: TGTGCCACCAGCAGAGCGGGGGGACGGGGAGCGGGCAATCAGCCCCAGCATTTT.

The chain is built from TRBV5-5 and TRBJ2-7; D is possibly TRBD1 (6 bases). V was shortened by 1 base and J by 5 bases, with 16 bases between the two germline ends. Germline CDR1 SGHKS, CDR2 YYEKEE (reference sequence). The CDR3 loop spans 15 amino acids. This CDR3 is CASSLMAGELNEQYF. CDR3 nucleotide sequence: TGTGCCAGCAGCTTGATGGCAGGGGAATTAAACGAGCAGTACTTC.

The chain recombines TRBV5-1 with TRBJ2-5; TRBD2 matches 9 bases. With 0 bases clipped from V and 4 bases from J, the junction kept 7 bases outside the gene matches. The germline gives CDR1 SGHRS, CDR2 YFSETQ. The CDR3 extends over 16 amino acids. The CDR3 spells CASSLDAGGPGETQYF. The CDR3 nucleotides read TGCGCCAGCAGCTTGGATGCGGGAGGGCCCGGAGAGACCCAGTACTTC.

The chain employs TRBV19 and TRBJ2-3, with D perhaps TRBD1 (6 bases). This CDR3 contains 14 residues. Germline values: CDR1 LNHDA, CDR2 SQIVND (reference sequence). V was trimmed by 4 bases and J by 1 base, leaving 9 bases between them. The CDR3 region is CASSTNRGTDTQYF. The CDR3 DNA follows: TGTGCCAGTAGTACAAACAGGGGCACAGATACGCAGTATTTT.

The chain links TRBV11-2 to TRBJ1-5; TRBD1 might be the D (6 bases). The CDR3 runs 15 residues. The germline CDR1 and CDR2 sequences are SGHAT and FQNNGV. The V gene lost 1 base and the J gene lost 6 bases, with 13 bases spanning the gap. For the CDR3, the DNA is TGTGCCAGCAGCTTAGCGGGGGGGCAGTCTCAGCCCCAGCATTTT. This encodes CASSLAGGQSQPQHF. The full variable domain, completed using reference TRBV11-2 and TRBJ1-5, is EAGVAQSPRYKIIEKRQSVAFWCNPISGHATLYWYQQILGQGPKLLIQFQNNGVVDDSQLPKDRFSAERLKGVDSTLKIQPAKLEDSAVYLCASSLAGGQSQPQHFGDGTRLSIL.

This rearrangement joins TRBV6-6 to TRBJ2-7; the match to TRBD2 covers 11 bases. This CDR3 is built from 16 residues. Germline trimming cut 6 bases from V and 0 bases from J; bases unmatched to any gene: 7. Germline V gene sequence: CDR1 MNHNY, CDR2 SVGAGI (reference sequence). The CDR3 is CASRPPTSGSSYEQYF. Written as DNA, the CDR3 is TGTGCCAGCAGACCCCCAACTAGCGGGAGCTCCTACGAGCAGTACTTC.

This clone was counted only a few times. V gene TRBV7-2 combines with J gene TRBJ2-7; D is possibly TRBD2 (5 bases). This CDR3 comprises 12 residues. V was clipped by 2 bases and J by 6 bases, with 8 bases between them. Germline V CDR1 and CDR2: SGHTA, FQGNSA. The CDR3 loop is CASSLSAGEQYF. The CDR3 nucleotides read TGTGCCAGCAGCTTATCGGCGGGCGAGCAGTACTTC.